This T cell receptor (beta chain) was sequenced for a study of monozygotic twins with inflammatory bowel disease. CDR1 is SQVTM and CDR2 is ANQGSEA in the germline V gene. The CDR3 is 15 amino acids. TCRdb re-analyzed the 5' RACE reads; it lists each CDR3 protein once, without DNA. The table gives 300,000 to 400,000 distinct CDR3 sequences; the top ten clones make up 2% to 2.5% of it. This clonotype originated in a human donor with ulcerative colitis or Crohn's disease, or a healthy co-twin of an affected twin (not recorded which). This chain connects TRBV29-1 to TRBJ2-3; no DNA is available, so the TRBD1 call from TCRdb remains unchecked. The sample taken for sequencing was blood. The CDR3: CSVEPGPMGQDTQYF.